This T cell receptor beta chain is drawn from a study of human T cells and chemical hapten exposure. Study as a whole: The scalp of each patient received a weekly diphenylcyclopropenone dose for the full roughly 26-week study. The patient population, which was mostly female, had alopecia areata, totalis or universalis. Study results and limitations: Expanded TCRs created a significantly greater count of big CDR3 similarity clusters than controls did.

About this clonotype: Its antigen is undetermined. A much larger clone differs by one base, so this may be a read error.

Between the trimmed V and J ends, which lost 7 bases and 0 bases, there was a span of 10 bases. The CDR3 runs 14 residues. CDR1 and CDR2 (germline): MDHEN, SYDVKM. TCRdb passed the RACE reads through MiXCR, listing each CDR3 protein once. This sample has some 120,000 distinct CDR3 sequences, with roughly an eighth found just once. Time point denoted: patch test 1, 2 weeks after DPC sensitization. Treatment defined: therapeutic diphenylcyclopropenone sensitization with weekly scalp DPC. Sample donors consisted of patients with alopecia, aged 18 to 70 years, who were suitable for DPC. The source is a woman aged 45 to 65 with alopecia areata. Some clones in this sample may be carry-over from other donors' samples. This chain links TRBV28 with TRBJ2-1; the D gene is possibly TRBD2 (6 bases). The sample was whole blood, taken in connection with sensitization to the hapten diphenylcyclopropenone (DPC). The DNA for the CDR3 is TGTGCCAGCATGTCGGGGGACTCCTACAATGAGCAGTTCTTC. Translation gives CASMSGDSYNEQFF.